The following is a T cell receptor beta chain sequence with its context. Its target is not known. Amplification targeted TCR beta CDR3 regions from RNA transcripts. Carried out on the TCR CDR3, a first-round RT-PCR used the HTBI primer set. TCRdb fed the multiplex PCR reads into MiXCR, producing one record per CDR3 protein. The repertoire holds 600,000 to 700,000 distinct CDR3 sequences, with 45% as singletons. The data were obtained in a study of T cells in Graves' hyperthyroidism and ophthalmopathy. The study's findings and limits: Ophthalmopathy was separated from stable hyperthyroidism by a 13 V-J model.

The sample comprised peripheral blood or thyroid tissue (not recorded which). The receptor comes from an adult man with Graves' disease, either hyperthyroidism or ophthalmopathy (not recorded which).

The CDR3: CASSWDRGSPLHF. CDR3 nucleotide sequence: TGTGCCAGCAGTTGGGACAGGGGTTCACCCCTCCACTTT. This chain connects TRBV2 to TRBJ1-6, with 10 bases identical to TRBD1. This CDR3 spans 13 amino acids. The V segment lost 5 bases and the J segment 9 bases; nucleotides outside the gene matches: 1. In germline, CDR1 is SNHLY, CDR2 FYNNEI.